A single sample gave rise to the 26 T cell receptor beta chains below, sequenced in a study of Ad26.COV2.S vaccination and SARS-CoV-2 variants. Sequencing used immunoSEQ multiplex PCR; TCRdb keeps in-frame clones, though not all of them. The table has about 680,000 clones, about 89% seen once. This sample's treatment: around 19 received Ad26.COV2.S at low or high dose, single or two shots; roughly five received placebo; per-sample allocation not given. Samples came from day 63 after the first vaccine or placebo injection. The sequencing here drew on peripheral blood, taken in a trial of Ad26.COV2.S vaccine versus placebo. The receptors originated from a person between 18 and 60 years old who received the Ad26.COV2.S COVID-19 vaccine or a placebo.

This clone was seen a single time. This chain connects TRBV6-6 to TRBJ1-1, with unresolved D. The CDR3 spans 15 residues. V dropped 5 bases and J dropped 4 bases, with 17 bases sitting between them. Germline V gene data show CDR1 as MNHNY and CDR2 as SVGAGI (reference sequence). The CDR3 nucleotides read TGTGCCAGCAGTGTACGGGGATCTGGGATCACTGAAGCTTTCTTT. It codes for CASSVRGSGITEAFF.

V and J are TRBV7-9 and TRBJ2-5, with 9 bases that match TRBD1. The ends lost 5 bases at V and 5 bases at J; junction bases unmatched: 6. CDR1 and CDR2 from the germline V gene are SEHNR and FQNEAQ (reference sequence). The CDR3 runs to 14 residues. Written as DNA, the CDR3 is TGTGCCAGCAGCCTGGGACAGGGTTACGAGACCCAGTACTTC. This translates into CASSLGQGYETQYF.

The chain employs TRBV5-4 and TRBJ2-7, with D maybe TRBD2 (6 bases). The CDR3 has 15 residues. Trimming removed 0 bases at V and 4 bases at J, with 14 bases between. Germline lookup yields CDR1 SGHNT and CDR2 YYREEE (reference sequence). In DNA, the CDR3 is TGTGCCAGCAGCTTGGGCGGAATAGCGGCGTACGAGCAGTACTTC. Translating it yields CASSLGGIAAYEQYF.

V usage is TRBV6-5 and J usage is TRBJ2-7; 7 bases are a match to TRBD1. The V segment lost 6 bases and the J segment 0 bases; nucleotides outside the gene matches: 5. The CDR3 length is 14 residues. In germline, CDR1 is MNHEY, CDR2 SVGAGI. The CDR3 reads CASRDRLNSYEQYF. The CDR3 DNA reads as TGTGCCAGCAGGGACAGGTTGAACTCCTACGAGCAGTACTTC.

As concerns this clone: The sample contains more than one DNA sequence encoding this CDR3. This rearrangement joins TRBV9 to TRBJ2-2; D uncertain. Trimming left V 1 base short and J 4 bases short, with 5 bases between. Germline values: CDR1 SGDLS, CDR2 YYNGEE. There are 13 residues in the CDR3. The CDR3 coding sequence is TGTGCCAGCAGCGTAAGGGTCACCGGGGAGCTGTTTTTT. It codes for CASSVRVTGELFF. The full variable domain, rest sourced from reference TRBV9 and TRBJ2-2, is DSGVTQTPKHLITATGQRVTLRCSPRSGDLSVYWYQQSLDQGLQFLIQYYNGEERAKGNILERFSAQQFPDLHSELNLSSLELGDSALYFCASSVRVTGELFFGEGSRLTVL.

The chain joins TRBV19 to TRBJ1-4; no firm D call. The CDR3 length is 14 residues. In germline, CDR1 is LNHDA, CDR2 SQIVND (reference sequence). Trimming shortened V by 5 bases and J by 10 bases, and 17 bases separated the two germline ends. CDR3 nucleotides: TGTGCCAGTAGTCTCGGTCTATCAGACGGAAAACTGTTTTTT. This sequence encodes CASSLGLSDGKLFF.

CDR3 amino acids: CASSSVSHSRISYEQYF. For the CDR3, the DNA is TGTGCCAGCAGCTCCGTCTCCCACTCCAGGATTTCCTACGAGCAGTACTTC. This chain links TRBV27 with TRBJ2-7, with D unclear. The CDR3 contains 17 residues. The germline CDR1 and CDR2 sequences are MNHEY and SMNVEV (reference sequence). With 6 bases removed from V and 1 base from J, the gap between germline ends came to 22 bases.

The chain couples TRBV6-6 to TRBJ1-2, with 8 bases matching TRBD1. CDR3 length equals 14 residues. Per the germline V gene, CDR1 is MNHNY and CDR2 is SVGAGI (reference sequence). V trimming: 8 bases; J trimming: 8 bases; junction bases outside the gene matches: 13. DNA for the CDR3: TGTGCCAGCGCCAAAACGGACAGGGTTGAGGGCTACACCTTC. Amino acids: CASAKTDRVEGYTF.

The V gene is TRBV5-4, the J gene TRBJ1-1, with D uncertain. Germline V CDR1 and CDR2: SGHNT, YYREEE (reference sequence). Trimming took off 2 bases at V and 0 bases at J, with 8 bases between the two ends. The CDR3 has 14 residues. CDR3 nucleotides: TGTGCCAGCAGCTTCAGCCAGATGAACACTGAAGCTTTCTTT. It translates to CASSFSQMNTEAFF.

The V call is TRBV3-1 (or the pseudogene TRBV3-2), the J call TRBJ2-7; 11 bases align to TRBD2. CDR3 length equals 15 residues. Trimming cost V 3 bases and J 5 bases; bases outside gene matches: 6. Germline-derived CDR1 and CDR2 are LGHDT and YNNKEL (reference sequence). Here the CDR3 DNA reads TGTGCCAGCAGCCATTTTAGCGGGAGGGCTCACGAGCAGTACTTC. It codes for CASSHFSGRAHEQYF.

The chain couples TRBV19 to TRBJ1-6; 7 bases align to TRBD1. From germline, CDR1 is LNHDA and CDR2 SQIVND (reference sequence). The V segment lost 5 bases and the J segment 9 bases; nucleotides outside the gene matches: 13. The CDR3 is made up of 16 amino acids. The CDR3 DNA follows: TGTGCCAGTAGTGCCCGACAGGGTATTAGCGGTTCACCCCTCCACTTT. Encoded protein: CASSARQGISGSPLHF.

The chain combines TRBV7-2 with TRBJ2-7, with a tentative D call TRBD2 (5 bases). V lost 6 bases and J lost 0, with 9 bases in between. The CDR3 consists of 13 residues. Per the germline V gene, CDR1 is SGHTA and CDR2 is FQGNSA. The DNA for the CDR3 is TGTGCCAGCAGACCGGGGAGCTCCTACGAGCAGTACTTC. Amino acids: CASRPGSSYEQYF.

The rearrangement joins TRBV18 to TRBJ2-3; 13 bases agree with TRBD2. Germline values: CDR1 KGHSH, CDR2 LQKENI. V lost 3 bases to trimming and J lost 2 bases; unmatched junction nucleotides: 5. CDR3 length equals 17 residues. The CDR3 DNA is TGTGCCAGCTCACCGCGGACTAGCGGGGGCTCCACAGATACGCAGTATTTT. The encoded protein is CASSPRTSGGSTDTQYF.

On this clone itself: Other DNA sequences within the sample encode an identical CDR3. The V call is TRBV5-6, the J call TRBJ1-2; D is unresolved. The germline V gene encodes CDR1 SGHDT and CDR2 YYEEEE. Trimming took 2 bases from V and 8 from J, leaving 7 bases between them. This CDR3 is 11 amino acids long. CDR3 residues: CASSLRYGYTF. The CDR3 DNA reads as TGTGCCAGCAGCTTAAGGTACGGCTACACCTTC.

J is TRBJ1-1 and V is TRBV12-3 or TRBV12-4, with TRBD1 identical over 7 bases. There are 11 residues in the CDR3. V was clipped by 5 bases and J by 9 bases; unmatched bases: 3. The CDR3 here is CASSPGGKAFF. The CDR3 DNA follows: TGTGCCAGCAGTCCAGGGGGAAAAGCTTTCTTT.

This rearrangement joins TRBV5-1 to TRBJ1-1; D is ambiguous. V lost 0 bases, J lost 1 base, and 10 bases lay in between. The length of the CDR3 is 15 residues. Germline lookup yields CDR1 SGHRS and CDR2 YFSETQ. The CDR3: CASSLEPGWNTEAFF. The CDR3 DNA sequence: TGCGCCAGCAGCTTGGAACCCGGTTGGAACACTGAAGCTTTCTTT.

The genes are TRBV4-3 and TRBJ1-4, with D possibly matching TRBD1 (5 bases). The germline V gene encodes CDR1 LGHNA and CDR2 YSLEER. V lost 1 base and J lost 6, with 15 bases in between. This CDR3 comprises 16 residues. The CDR3 here is CASSQVWLGVDEKLFF. The CDR3 DNA follows: TGCGCCAGCAGCCAAGTGTGGCTGGGGGTGGATGAAAAACTGTTTTTT.

In this sample, this clone turned up a few times. The chain carries TRBV10-3 and TRBJ1-6; TRBD1 is a possible D gene (5 bases). This CDR3 has 14 amino acids. Germline loops: CDR1 ENHRY, CDR2 SYGVKD. The V gene lost 5 bases and the J gene lost 5 bases, with 10 bases spanning the gap. The CDR3 DNA reads as TGTGCCATCAGTTCCAGGGCGGATAATTCACCCCTCCACTTT. Protein: CAISSRADNSPLHF.

The V call is TRBV5-1, the J call TRBJ2-1, with 9 bases identical to TRBD2. Germline CDR1 is SGHRS and CDR2 is YFSETQ. V trimming: 0 bases; J trimming: 7 bases; junction bases outside the gene matches: 8. CDR3 length: 16 residues. The CDR3 DNA sequence: TGCGCCAGCAGCTTGGGGCTTAGCGGGAGTGTAAATGAGCAGTTCTTC. This codes for CASSLGLSGSVNEQFF.

The CDR3 nucleotides are TGTGCCAGCAGCCACGGGGCGACCCAGTACTTC. Residues: CASSHGATQYF. The chain combines TRBV3-1 (or the pseudogene TRBV3-2) with TRBJ2-5; perhaps D is TRBD1 or TRBD2 (5 bases each). V was shortened by 3 bases and J by 7 bases, with 6 bases between the two germline ends. Germline CDR1 LGHDT, CDR2 YNNKEL (reference sequence). CDR3 size: 11 residues.

The V and J genes are TRBV12-3 or TRBV12-4 and TRBJ1-1; D is ambiguous. Trimming cost V 9 bases and J 0 bases, with 8 bases left between them. The CDR3 loop spans 12 amino acids. The DNA of the CDR3 is TGTGCCAGTAATTTCATGAACACTGAAGCTTTCTTT. This translates into CASNFMNTEAFF.

The genes are TRBV6-4 and TRBJ2-2; perhaps TRBD1 as D (6 bases). There are 14 residues in the CDR3. The V and J ends lost 4 bases and 2 bases respectively, with 8 bases between them. CDR1 is MRHNA, CDR2 SNTAGT, per germline. The CDR3 loop reads CASSGTVNTGELFF. The CDR3 coding sequence is TGTGCCAGCAGTGGGACAGTAAACACCGGGGAGCTGTTTTTT.

The gene calls are TRBV18 and TRBJ2-3; TRBD1 matches 10 bases. This CDR3 has 14 residues. V shed 5 bases, J shed 5 bases, and the junction held 4 bases outside the gene matches. The V gene's germline CDR1 is KGHSH and CDR2 LQKENI. The CDR3 bases are TGTGCCAGCTCAGTCGGACAGGGGGAAGATACGCAGTATTTT. It codes for CASSVGQGEDTQYF. Looking up the rest from reference TRBV18 and TRBJ2-3 gives the full variable domain: NAGVMQNPRHLVRRRGQEARLRCSPMKGHSHVYWYRQLPEEGLKFMVYLQKENIIDESGMPKERFSAEFPKEGPSILRIQQVVRGDSAAYFCASSVGQGEDTQYFGPGTRLTVL.

V and J are TRBV24-1 and TRBJ2-1; tentatively, D is TRBD2 (6 bases). This CDR3 has 13 residues. Germline values: CDR1 KGHDR, CDR2 SFDVKD. V was trimmed by 2 bases and J by 12 bases, leaving 13 bases between them. The DNA for the CDR3 is TGTGCCACCAGTGATTCCAGGGTGGGGGGGCAGTTCTTC. It encodes CATSDSRVGGQFF.

CDR3 nucleotides: TGTGCCAGCACGGGTCTTGGGAGGCCGTGGGAGCAGTACTTC. Residues: CASTGLGRPWEQYF. V and J are TRBV27 and TRBJ2-7; TRBD2 is a possible D gene (6 bases). Trimming removed 7 bases at V and 7 bases at J, with 20 bases between. The CDR3 contains 14 residues. Germline loops: CDR1 MNHEY, CDR2 SMNVEV (reference sequence).

V gene TRBV13 combines with J gene TRBJ1-3; no clear D. The CDR3 covers 15 residues. V was shortened by 4 bases and J by 0 bases, with 10 bases between the two germline ends. CDR1 is PRHDT, CDR2 FYEKMQ, per germline (reference sequence). The chain's CDR3 is CASSSRTGSGNTIYF. The CDR3 DNA reads TGTGCCAGCAGCTCCCGGACGGGCTCTGGAAACACCATATATTTT.